Listed below are T cell receptor beta chains from one sample, sequenced in a study of T cell responses to AZD1222 COVID-19 vaccine. Sequencing was performed with immunoSEQ multiplex PCR; in TCRdb, only in-frame clones are kept and a portion is missing. The sample holds 130,000 or so clones, almost 95% seen once. The sequences come from peripheral blood, collected on day 0 of AZD1222 vaccination. These receptors came from an adult in good health. Both conserved end residues are part of each CDR3. The D gene is left open where the match is weak. Part of the rows lack a size; the others show once, few, many or a class for expanded clones.

clone size	V gene	J gene	D gene	CDR3 DNA	CDR3 protein
NA	TRBV11-3	TRBJ2-3	NA	TGTGCCAGCAGCTCTGGACAGGGAGGGACAGATACGCAGTATTTT	CASSSGQGGTDTQYF
NA	TRBV9	TRBJ1-2	NA	TGTGCCAGCAGCGTAGCAGGGGCTCATGGCTACACCTTC	CASSVAGAHGYTF
NA	TRBV9	TRBJ2-3	TRBD2	TGTGCCAGCAGCGTAGTCGCGGGGGGAAGCACAGATACGCAGTATTTT	CASSVVAGGSTDTQYF
NA	TRBV2	TRBJ2-3	TRBD1	TGTGCCAGCAGTGAACAGGGGGCCGGCACAGATACGCAGTATTTT	CASSEQGAGTDTQYF
NA	TRBV19	TRBJ2-5	NA	TGTGCCAGTAGTATAAAGTGGGGACGCGGGGAGACCCAGTACTTC	CASSIKWGRGETQYF
NA	TRBV18	TRBJ1-4	NA	TGTGCCAGCTCCCCCGGACAGAATGAAAAACTGTTTTTT	CASSPGQNEKLFF
NA	TRBV20-1	TRBJ1-1	NA	TGCAGTGCTAGTATGGGGGGCGCGGGGACTGAAGCTTTCTTT	CSASMGGAGTEAFF
NA	TRBV18	TRBJ1-4	NA	TGTGCCAGCTCACCACGCCCTCCCGCAACTAATGAAAAACTGTTTTTT	CASSPRPPATNEKLFF
once	TRBV7-2	TRBJ2-1	NA	TGTGCCAGCAGCGCCTGGGGTGAGCAGTTCTTC	CASSAWGEQFF
few	TRBV7-9	TRBJ1-6	NA	TGTGCCAGCAGCTCTTCCCAGGGTAGAGATTCACCCCTCCACTTT	CASSSSQGRDSPLHF
once	TRBV7-2	TRBJ1-5	NA	TGTGCCAGCAGCTTAGCTCAGGGGCACAATCAGCCCCAGCATTTT	CASSLAQGHNQPQHF
NA	TRBV7-3	TRBJ1-1	NA	TGTGCCAGCAGCCCAAGGCCGACAGTGAACACTGAAGCTTTCTTT	CASSPRPTVNTEAFF
NA	TRBV5-1	TRBJ2-1	TRBD2	TGCGCCAGCAGGGGGGCGGGAGGTCATTCCTATGAGCAGTTCTTC	CASRGAGGHSYEQFF
once	TRBV9	TRBJ2-2	NA	TGTGCCAGCAGCGAGGGCGGGGGCCCAACCGGGGAGCTGTTTTTT	CASSEGGGPTGELFF
NA	TRBV18	TRBJ2-2	NA	TGTGCCAGCTCACCAGGGGGCCACGGGGAGCTGTTTTTT	CASSPGGHGELFF
NA	TRBV18	TRBJ2-4	TRBD1	TGTGCCAGCTCACCACCGGCAGGACAGGGAGCCAAAAACATTCAGTACTTC	CASSPPAGQGAKNIQYF
NA	TRBV7-2	TRBJ2-1	NA	TGTGCCAGCAGCCCGGCGACAGCCCTAGCGAATGAGCAGTTCTTC	CASSPATALANEQFF
NA	TRBV27	TRBJ1-1	NA	TGTGCCAGCAGCCCCTGGAGCGGGGAGGAAGCTTTCTTT	CASSPWSGEEAFF
NA	TRBV19	TRBJ1-1	NA	TGTGCCAGTAGTATTCCAGGAGTAGCTGAAGCTTTCTTT	CASSIPGVAEAFF
once	TRBV9	TRBJ1-2	TRBD1	TGTGCCAGCAGCGGAGGGACAGGGGGAGACTATGGCTACACCTTC	CASSGGTGGDYGYTF
NA	TRBV6-5	TRBJ2-5	NA	TGTGCCAGCAGTTACTCGATGTCTTCCCAAGAGACCCAGTACTTC	CASSYSMSSQETQYF
NA	TRBV18	TRBJ1-1	NA	TGTGCCAGCTCACCCGGTCGGGAGGGGAACACTGAAGCTTTCTTT	CASSPGREGNTEAFF
NA	TRBV4-2	TRBJ2-1	NA	TGTGCCAGCACCGAGGAGGGGCGTTACAATGAGCAGTTCTTC	CASTEEGRYNEQFF
NA	TRBV7-9	TRBJ2-3	NA	TGTGCCAGCAGCTTAGCGGTCCAGGGTACGCAGTATTTT	CASSLAVQGTQYF
NA	TRBV12-5	TRBJ1-5	NA	TGTGCTAGTGGTTTAGGGTCCGGCAATCAGCCCCAGCATTTT	CASGLGSGNQPQHF
NA	TRBV4-1	TRBJ2-1	NA	TGCGCCAGCAGCCAAGTTCCGATCAACAATGAGCAGTTCTTC	CASSQVPINNEQFF
NA	TRBV30	TRBJ2-1	TRBD2	TGTGCCTGGGGTGGACTAGCGGGTGACAGCTCCTACAATGAGCAGTTCTTC	CAWGGLAGDSSYNEQFF
NA	TRBV10-3	TRBJ2-3	TRBD2	TGTGCCATCAGTGAAGGACTAGCGGGCCCAGATACGCAGTATTTT	CAISEGLAGPDTQYF
NA	TRBV30	TRBJ1-1	NA	TGTGCTCACCTAATAGGGACATCCAACACTGAAGCTTTCTTT	CAHLIGTSNTEAFF
NA	TRBV6-1	TRBJ1-1	NA	TGTGCCAGCAGTGAGATGGGGGGGGCCTCGAACACTGAAGCTTTCTTT	CASSEMGGASNTEAFF
NA	TRBV12-3/TRBV12-4	TRBJ1-2	NA	TGTGCCAGCAGTTTAGGACAGAACTATGGCTACACCTTC	CASSLGQNYGYTF
NA	TRBV4-1	TRBJ1-2	TRBD1	TGCGCCAGCAGCCAAGGCAGGGGGCGCGGGTATGGCTACACCTTC	CASSQGRGRGYGYTF
NA	TRBV11-2	TRBJ2-7	TRBD1	TGTGCCAGCAGATATTGGGACCAGGGGGCGAGCGAGCAGTACTTC	CASRYWDQGASEQYF
NA	TRBV2	TRBJ1-5	NA	TGTGCCAGCAGTGAACAGATAAATCAGCCCCAGCATTTT	CASSEQINQPQHF
NA	TRBV19	TRBJ1-1	NA	TGTGCCACAGCGGGTCCCGGAGGGGTCTCTGAAGCTTTCTTT	CATAGPGGVSEAFF
NA	TRBV10-1	TRBJ2-3	TRBD2	TGCGCCAGCACGGGCGGGGGGAGAGATACGCAGTATTTT	CASTGGGRDTQYF
few	TRBV28	TRBJ1-1	TRBD1	TGTGCCAGCACCGTTGTCCCCGGGACAGGACGATTGAACACTGAAGCTTTCTTT	CASTVVPGTGRLNTEAFF
once	TRBV7-9	TRBJ2-2	NA	TGTGCCAGCAGCCTGATCGCATTGAACACCGGGGAGCTGTTTTTT	CASSLIALNTGELFF
NA	TRBV3-1/TRBV3-2	TRBJ1-5	NA	TGTGCCAGCAGCCAATCCTCGGGGGGTAATCAGCCCCAGCATTTT	CASSQSSGGNQPQHF
NA	TRBV5-1	TRBJ1-1	NA	TGCGCCAGCAGCCCGACACCACCGGGCACTGAAGCTTTCTTT	CASSPTPPGTEAFF
NA	TRBV3-1/TRBV3-2	TRBJ2-1	NA	TGTGCCAGCAGCCAAGGAGGAACGGTATTAGGCAATGAGCAGTTCTTC	CASSQGGTVLGNEQFF
NA	TRBV2	TRBJ2-1	TRBD2	TGTGCCAGCAGCCGGGAGGTCTTACACAATGAGCAGTTCTTC	CASSREVLHNEQFF
NA	TRBV5-4	TRBJ1-5	NA	TGTGCCAGCAGCCCCGGCCCTAAAGAGCCCCAGCATTTT	CASSPGPKEPQHF
NA	TRBV5-4	TRBJ2-1	TRBD1	TGTGCCAGCAGCCAGGGGGAAAGCTCCTACAATGAGCAGTTCTTC	CASSQGESSYNEQFF
NA	TRBV5-1	TRBJ1-1	TRBD1	TGCGCCAGCAGCTTGTCAGGGGGCGGCACTGAAGCTTTCTTT	CASSLSGGGTEAFF
NA	TRBV19	TRBJ2-3	TRBD2	TGTGCCAGTAGTATCAGAGTAGCGGGGACCTTCACAGATACGCAGTATTTT	CASSIRVAGTFTDTQYF
NA	TRBV2	TRBJ2-7	NA	TGTGCCAGCAGTGAGCAGCCCTACGAGCAGTACTTC	CASSEQPYEQYF
NA	TRBV5-6	TRBJ1-1	NA	TGTGCCAGCAGCCCCCCCCAGGCGGACACTGAAGCTTTCTTT	CASSPPQADTEAFF
NA	TRBV5-4	TRBJ2-1	TRBD2	TGTGCCAGCAGCTCTCGGACTAGCGGGGTATACAATGAGCAGTTCTTC	CASSSRTSGVYNEQFF
NA	TRBV18	TRBJ1-2	TRBD1	TGTGCCAGCTCACCCGGGACAGGGGGCTATGGCTACACCTTC	CASSPGTGGYGYTF
NA	TRBV12-3/TRBV12-4	TRBJ2-1	NA	TGTGCCAGCAGTTTCGGCGACGTCAATGAGCAGTTCTTC	CASSFGDVNEQFF
NA	TRBV6-2/TRBV6-3	TRBJ1-4	NA	TGTGCCAGCAGTTCGGGGTATTCGGATCAAAAACTGTTTTTT	CASSSGYSDQKLFF
NA	TRBV6-4	TRBJ2-1	NA	TGTGCCAGCAGTGAAGCCCCCACTAGTTACAATGAGCAGTTCTTC	CASSEAPTSYNEQFF
NA	TRBV7-9	TRBJ2-3	TRBD2	TGTGCCAGCAGCCCCTGGACTAGCGGGGGGGGTACAGATACGCAGTATTTT	CASSPWTSGGGTDTQYF
NA	TRBV30	TRBJ1-1	TRBD1	TGTGCCTGGAGGGGCACAGGGGTTACTGAAGCTTTCTTT	CAWRGTGVTEAFF
few	TRBV28	TRBJ1-4	NA	TGTGCCAGCAGTCCGGCAACTAATGAAAAACTGTTTTTT	CASSPATNEKLFF
once	TRBV2	TRBJ1-3	TRBD1	TGTGCCAGCAGACAGGGGTCGGTCGGAAACACCATATATTTT	CASRQGSVGNTIYF
NA	TRBV13	TRBJ2-7	TRBD1	TGTGCCAGCAGCCAGGGACAGGGTAGCTACGAGCAGTACTTC	CASSQGQGSYEQYF